A selection of T cell receptor beta chains follows, all from one sample in a study of T-cell memory formation after mild COVID-19. Each CDR3 protein gets one entry after TCRdb re-called the 5' RACE reads with MiXCR. The sample shows tens of thousands of distinct CDR3 sequences, 7.3% of them seen only once. The sequenced material came from PBMCs or a T cell subset sorted from them (not recorded which). These receptors were collected from a man aged 18-30 years who had mild COVID-19 (a few samples of this study predate the infection). Cell type and time point are not known. Both conserved end residues are trimmed from each CDR3. Fields, in order: J gene, V gene, CDR3 protein.

j_gene: TRBJ1-2
v_gene: TRBV15
CDR3aa: ATSRDVRRDGYT

j_gene: TRBJ1-6
v_gene: TRBV15
CDR3aa: ATSRGGPGNSPLH

j_gene: TRBJ2-7
v_gene: TRBV11-2
CDR3aa: ASSLVEGRGEQY

j_gene: TRBJ2-1
v_gene: TRBV28
CDR3aa: ASSLLVPYNEQF

j_gene: TRBJ2-1
v_gene: TRBV27
CDR3aa: ASSPRFPGPNWEQF

j_gene: TRBJ2-7
v_gene: TRBV28
CDR3aa: ASTGQRPYEQY

j_gene: TRBJ2-1
v_gene: TRBV3-1
CDR3aa: ASSLRGSGGRHEQF

j_gene: TRBJ1-5
v_gene: TRBV20-1
CDR3aa: SASDINQPQH

j_gene: TRBJ1-6
v_gene: TRBV28
CDR3aa: ATQWELSLH

j_gene: TRBJ1-5
v_gene: TRBV4-2
CDR3aa: ASSPGQPNQPQH

j_gene: TRBJ2-5
v_gene: TRBV5-6
CDR3aa: ASSGGLAVQETQY

j_gene: TRBJ2-2
v_gene: TRBV7-3
CDR3aa: ASSPQAGPGELF

j_gene: TRBJ2-5
v_gene: TRBV12-3/TRBV12-4
CDR3aa: ASSLIAGGQETQY

j_gene: TRBJ2-5
v_gene: TRBV7-2
CDR3aa: ASGSFVGLGETQY

j_gene: TRBJ2-1
v_gene: TRBV30
CDR3aa: AWSVQVTSEQF

j_gene: TRBJ1-1
v_gene: TRBV2
CDR3aa: ASNSWAGVNTEAF

j_gene: TRBJ2-2
v_gene: TRBV4-1
CDR3aa: ASSQDSSRELF

j_gene: TRBJ1-2
v_gene: TRBV30
CDR3aa: ASPRAGNYGYT

j_gene: TRBJ1-4
v_gene: TRBV6-5
CDR3aa: ASSLTISNEKLF

j_gene: TRBJ2-7
v_gene: TRBV5-1
CDR3aa: ASSLPGTYEQY

j_gene: TRBJ1-4
v_gene: TRBV29-1
CDR3aa: SVIAEGNPKLF

j_gene: TRBJ2-2
v_gene: TRBV5-1
CDR3aa: ASSSNGANANTGELF

j_gene: TRBJ1-1
v_gene: TRBV6-5
CDR3aa: ASTPGGRDTEAF

j_gene: TRBJ1-1
v_gene: TRBV3-1
CDR3aa: ASSQSTNTEAF

j_gene: TRBJ1-1
v_gene: TRBV18
CDR3aa: ASSPRGTGDTEAF

j_gene: TRBJ2-3
v_gene: TRBV6-2/TRBV6-3
CDR3aa: ASSRGQTNTDTQY

j_gene: TRBJ1-1
v_gene: TRBV7-6
CDR3aa: ASSLPDTEAF

j_gene: TRBJ1-5
v_gene: TRBV10-2
CDR3aa: ASGQGGQPQH

j_gene: TRBJ2-2
v_gene: TRBV7-6
CDR3aa: ASSSTITGELF

j_gene: TRBJ2-5
v_gene: TRBV20-1
CDR3aa: SVGGVETQY

j_gene: TRBJ1-1
v_gene: TRBV7-2
CDR3aa: ASSLVSGMMNTEAF

j_gene: TRBJ1-2
v_gene: TRBV15
CDR3aa: ATSRGPGGREGYT

j_gene: TRBJ2-1
v_gene: TRBV12-3/TRBV12-4
CDR3aa: ASSPGGTTSYNEQF

j_gene: TRBJ2-5
v_gene: TRBV4-2
CDR3aa: ASSQDPQGTQY

j_gene: TRBJ1-4
v_gene: TRBV21-1
CDR3aa: ASSKATRDGDTRGNEKLF

j_gene: TRBJ2-1
v_gene: TRBV6-5
CDR3aa: ASSSHLISSDQQF

j_gene: TRBJ2-5
v_gene: TRBV4-1
CDR3aa: ASSPKGLADQETQY

j_gene: TRBJ2-5
v_gene: TRBV2
CDR3aa: ASSFRAMQTQY

j_gene: TRBJ2-5
v_gene: TRBV27
CDR3aa: ASSLAGQRETQY

j_gene: TRBJ1-3
v_gene: TRBV18
CDR3aa: ASSPEEGSSGNTIY

j_gene: TRBJ2-7
v_gene: TRBV5-1
CDR3aa: ASSLVSPHYEQY